Below, 5 T cell receptor beta chains from the same sample are listed, as sequenced in a study of blood T cell repertoires in COVID-19. Only in-frame clones appear in the TCRdb table, and some are missing; sequencing was by immunoSEQ multiplex PCR. The profile shows 210,000 or so clones, 90% of them singletons. The specimen sequenced was peripheral blood. These receptors all come from a man aged 30 to 39 with COVID-19, enrolled during active disease.

CDR3 loop: CATSDLGPSGGTGELFF. CDR3 nucleotide sequence: TGTGCCACCAGTGATTTGGGACCCTCCGGGGGGACCGGGGAGCTGTTTTTT. The J gene is TRBJ2-2, the V gene TRBV24-1, with 7 bases identical to TRBD2. The CDR3 is 17 amino acids. J gave up 5 bases and V 0 bases, and 8 bases lay outside the gene matches. CDR1 KGHDR and CDR2 SFDVKD come from the germline V gene.

V gene TRBV7-6 combines with J gene TRBJ2-7; perhaps TRBD1 as D (6 bases). Trimming stripped 2 bases from V and 2 bases from J, with 13 bases between. The CDR3 runs 15 residues. The germline V gene has CDR1 SGHVS and CDR2 FNYEAQ. The CDR3 reads CASSLSSGDTYEQYF. The DNA of the CDR3 is TGTGCCAGCAGCTTAAGTTCCGGGGACACCTACGAGCAGTACTTC. Filled out from reference TRBV7-6 and TRBJ2-7, the complete variable domain reads GAGVSQSPRYKVTKRGQDVALRCDPISGHVSLYWYRQALGQGPEFLTYFNYEAQQDKSGLPNDRFSAERPEGSISTLTIQRTEQRDSAMYRCASSLSSGDTYEQYFGPGTRLTVT.

This clone has just a few counts. V usage is TRBV25-1 and J usage is TRBJ1-1, with TRBD1 matching 7 bases. The CDR3 has 16 residues. Trimming took 1 base from V and 8 from J; bases not matched to a gene: 13. The V gene's germline CDR1 is MGHDK and CDR2 SYGVNS. In nucleotides, the CDR3 is TGTGCCAGCAGTGAATTGCGACAGGGTATGGTAGTGGAAGCTTTCTTT. Encoded protein: CASSELRQGMVVEAFF.

The chain employs TRBV4-2 and TRBJ2-1; weak D call: TRBD1 (6 bases). CDR1 is LGHNA, CDR2 YNFKEQ, per germline. The CDR3 spans 16 residues. V gave up 0 bases and J gave up 8 bases, with 17 bases separating them. The CDR3 here is CASSQERQGIKDEQFF. Here the CDR3 DNA reads TGTGCCAGCAGCCAAGAGCGGCAGGGGATCAAGGATGAGCAGTTCTTC.

V gene TRBV5-4 combines with J gene TRBJ2-3; D unclear. This CDR3 spans 11 amino acids. V was clipped by 6 bases and J by 1 base, with 3 bases between them. Germline V gene lookup returns CDR1 SGHNT and CDR2 YYREEE (reference sequence). The CDR3 protein is CASKRTDTQYF. The CDR3 DNA follows: TGTGCCAGCAAGCGCACAGATACGCAGTATTTT.